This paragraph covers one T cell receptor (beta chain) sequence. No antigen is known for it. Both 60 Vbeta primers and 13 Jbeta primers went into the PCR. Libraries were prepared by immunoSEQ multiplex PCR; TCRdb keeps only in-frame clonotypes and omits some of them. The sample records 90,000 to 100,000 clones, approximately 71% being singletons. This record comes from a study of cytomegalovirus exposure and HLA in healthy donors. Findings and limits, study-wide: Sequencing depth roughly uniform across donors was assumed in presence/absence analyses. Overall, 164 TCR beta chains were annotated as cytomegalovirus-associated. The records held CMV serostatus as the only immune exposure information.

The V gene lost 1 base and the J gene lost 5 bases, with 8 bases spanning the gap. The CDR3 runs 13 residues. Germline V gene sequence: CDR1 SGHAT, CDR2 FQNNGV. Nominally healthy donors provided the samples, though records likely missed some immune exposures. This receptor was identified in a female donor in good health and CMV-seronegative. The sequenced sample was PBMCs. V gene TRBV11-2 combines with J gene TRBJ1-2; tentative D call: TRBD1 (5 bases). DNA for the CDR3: TGTGCCAGCAGCTTAGCCAGGGCGTATGGCTACACCTTC. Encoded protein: CASSLARAYGYTF.